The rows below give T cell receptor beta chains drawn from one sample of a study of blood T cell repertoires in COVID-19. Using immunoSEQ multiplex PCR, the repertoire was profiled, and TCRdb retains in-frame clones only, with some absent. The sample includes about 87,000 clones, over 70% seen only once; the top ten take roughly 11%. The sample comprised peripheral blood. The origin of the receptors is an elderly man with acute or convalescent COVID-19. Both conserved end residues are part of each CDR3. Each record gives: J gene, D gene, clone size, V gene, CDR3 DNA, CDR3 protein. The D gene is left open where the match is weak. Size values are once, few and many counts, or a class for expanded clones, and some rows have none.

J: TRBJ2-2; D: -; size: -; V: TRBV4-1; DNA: TGCGCCAGCAGCCAAGTGAACCTCCGGGAGGAGCTGTTTTTT; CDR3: CASSQVNLREELFF
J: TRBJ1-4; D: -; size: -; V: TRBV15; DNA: TGTGCCACCAGCAGAGACCGAACAGCCTATAATGAAAAACTGTTTTTT; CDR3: CATSRDRTAYNEKLFF
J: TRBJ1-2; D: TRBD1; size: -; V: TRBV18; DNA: TGTGCCAGCTCGTTGGGACAGGGAGACGGCTACACCTTC; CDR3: CASSLGQGDGYTF
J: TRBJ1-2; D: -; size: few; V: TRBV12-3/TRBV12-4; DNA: TGTGCCAGCAGTTTAGGGCAGGGGTATGGCTACACCTTC; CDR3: CASSLGQGYGYTF
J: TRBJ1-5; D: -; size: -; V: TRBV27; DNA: TGTGCCAGCAGTTTAAGAGGGAACAGCAATCAGCCCCAGCATTTT; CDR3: CASSLRGNSNQPQHF
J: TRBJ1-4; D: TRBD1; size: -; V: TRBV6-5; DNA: TGTGCCAGCCGGCCGGGACAGCCGAATGAAAAACTGTTTTTT; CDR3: CASRPGQPNEKLFF
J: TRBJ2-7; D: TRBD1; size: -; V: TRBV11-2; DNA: TGTGCCAGCAGCTTAACGGGACAGGGACTTTACGAGCAGTACTTC; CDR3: CASSLTGQGLYEQYF
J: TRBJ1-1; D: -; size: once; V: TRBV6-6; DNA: TGTGCCAGCAGTCCCGGACACAGCACTGAAGCTTTCTTT; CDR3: CASSPGHSTEAFF
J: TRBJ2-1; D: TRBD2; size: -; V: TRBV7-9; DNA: TGTGCCAGCAGCACTAGCGGGGGGCCCTTCAATGAGCAGTTCTTC; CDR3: CASSTSGGPFNEQFF
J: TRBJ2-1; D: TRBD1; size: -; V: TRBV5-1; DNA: TGCGCCAGCAGCTTGACCCCGGGACAGGGCCGATTTAAGGACGAGCAGTTCTTC; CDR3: CASSLTPGQGRFKDEQFF
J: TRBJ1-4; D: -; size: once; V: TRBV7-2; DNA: TGTGCCAGCAGCAAAAGACGGGGAACATGGAGTGAAAAACTGTTTTTT; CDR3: CASSKRRGTWSEKLFF
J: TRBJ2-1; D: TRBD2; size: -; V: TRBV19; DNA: TGTGCCAGTAGTACCCGGACTAGCGGGAGATCAGGTGAGCAGTTCTTC; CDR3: CASSTRTSGRSGEQFF
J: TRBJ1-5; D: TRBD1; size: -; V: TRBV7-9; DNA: TGTGCCAGCAGCTTAGGGACAGGGGCAAATCAGCCCCAGCATTTT; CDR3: CASSLGTGANQPQHF
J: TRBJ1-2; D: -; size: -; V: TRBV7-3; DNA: TGTGCCAGCAGCTTAAACCAGGGTCATGGCTACACCTTC; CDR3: CASSLNQGHGYTF
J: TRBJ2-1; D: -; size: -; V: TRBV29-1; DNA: TGCAGCGCCGCCGGGACACTATACAATGAGCAGTTCTTC; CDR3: CSAAGTLYNEQFF
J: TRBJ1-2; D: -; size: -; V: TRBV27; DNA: TGTGCCAGCAGTTTATATGCAGGAACCGACTATGGCTACACCTTC; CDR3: CASSLYAGTDYGYTF
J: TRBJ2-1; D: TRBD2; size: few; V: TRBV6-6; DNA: TGTGCCAGCAGTTACGCGGAAGCGGGAGTCGAGCAGTTCTTC; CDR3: CASSYAEAGVEQFF
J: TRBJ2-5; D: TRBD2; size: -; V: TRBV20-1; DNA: TGCAGTGCTAGTCCTAGCGGGAGTAGGCAAGAGACCCAGTACTTC; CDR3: CSASPSGSRQETQYF
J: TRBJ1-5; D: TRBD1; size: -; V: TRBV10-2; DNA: TGCGCCAGCAGTGATAGGGGGCTAGGCAATCAGCCCCAGCATTTT; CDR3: CASSDRGLGNQPQHF
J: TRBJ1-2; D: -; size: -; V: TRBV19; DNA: TGTGCCAGTACCATCGACAGGCGTGGCCTCTATGGCTACACCTTC; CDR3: CASTIDRRGLYGYTF
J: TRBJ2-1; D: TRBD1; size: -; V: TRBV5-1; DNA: TGCGCCAGCAGCTCCGGGACAGGGGACCCCTACAATGAGCAGTTCTTC; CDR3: CASSSGTGDPYNEQFF
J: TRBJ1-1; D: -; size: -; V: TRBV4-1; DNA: TGCGCCAGCAGCCCTGGGGGGGCGCGGAGAGCTTTCTTT; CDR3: CASSPGGARRAFF
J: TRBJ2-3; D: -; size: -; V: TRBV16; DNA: TGTGCCAGCAGCCAAGCGGGGGATACGCAGTATTTT; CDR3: CASSQAGDTQYF
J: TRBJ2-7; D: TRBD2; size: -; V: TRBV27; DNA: TGTGCCAGCAGTTACCAAGCGGGAGAGTCCTACGAGCAGTACTTC; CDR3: CASSYQAGESYEQYF
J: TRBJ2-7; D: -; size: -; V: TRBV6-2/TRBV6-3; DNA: TGTGCCAGCAGTTCCCAGGGGCGCCAGCAGTACTTC; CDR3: CASSSQGRQQYF
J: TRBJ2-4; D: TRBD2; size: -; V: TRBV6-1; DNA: TGTGCCAGCAGTGGCGGGGGGGCATTAGGCAAAAACATTCAGTACTTC; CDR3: CASSGGGALGKNIQYF
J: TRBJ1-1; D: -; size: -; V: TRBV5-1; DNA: TGCGCCAGCACCAAGGCCTGGGGGGTTTCGGTCACTGAAGCTTTCTTT; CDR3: CASTKAWGVSVTEAFF
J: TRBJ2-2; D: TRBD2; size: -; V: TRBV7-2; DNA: TGTGCCAGCAGGACTAGCGGGAGGTCGAACACCGGGGAGCTGTTTTTT; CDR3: CASRTSGRSNTGELFF
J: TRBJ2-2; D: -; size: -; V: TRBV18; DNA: TGTGCCAGCTCACCACTTTCAACAGGACCGAACACCGGGGAGCTGTTTTTT; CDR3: CASSPLSTGPNTGELFF
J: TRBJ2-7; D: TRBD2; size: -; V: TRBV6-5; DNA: TGTGCCAGCAGCTCCGGGACTAGCATTTCCGAGCAGTACTTC; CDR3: CASSSGTSISEQYF
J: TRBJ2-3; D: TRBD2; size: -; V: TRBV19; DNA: TGTGCCAGTAGTACTCCACTAGCGGGAGTTGATACGCAGTATTTT; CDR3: CASSTPLAGVDTQYF
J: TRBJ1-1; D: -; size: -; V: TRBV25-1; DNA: TGTGCCAGCAGTGCCCTGACAGTGAACACTGAAGCTTTCTTT; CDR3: CASSALTVNTEAFF
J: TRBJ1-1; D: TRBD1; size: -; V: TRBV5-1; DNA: TGCGCCAGCAGCCGGGGACAGTTTTCCCCAGAAGCTTTCTTT; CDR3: CASSRGQFSPEAFF
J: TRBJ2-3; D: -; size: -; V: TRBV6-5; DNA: TGTGCCAGCAGAGACAGGTACTCTAGCACAGATACGCAGTATTTT; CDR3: CASRDRYSSTDTQYF
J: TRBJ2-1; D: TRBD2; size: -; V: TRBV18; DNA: TGTGCCAGCTCACCAACAGCGGGAGCTCACAATGAGCAGTTCTTC; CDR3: CASSPTAGAHNEQFF
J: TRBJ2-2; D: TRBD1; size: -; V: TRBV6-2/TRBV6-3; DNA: TGTGCCAGCAGTTACATGAGGACAGGTTCGGTCGGGGAGCTGTTTTTT; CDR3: CASSYMRTGSVGELFF
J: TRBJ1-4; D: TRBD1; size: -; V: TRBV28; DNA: TGTGCCAGCAGTATCAACAGGGGGCTGGGTGAAAAACTGTTTTTT; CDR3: CASSINRGLGEKLFF
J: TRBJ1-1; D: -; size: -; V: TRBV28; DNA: TGTGCCAGCACCATGAACACTGAAGCTTTCTTT; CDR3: CASTMNTEAFF
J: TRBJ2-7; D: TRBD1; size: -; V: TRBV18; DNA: TGTGCCAGCTCTCCGACCGGGACAGGGGTAGGGCCCTACGAGCAGTACTTC; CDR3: CASSPTGTGVGPYEQYF
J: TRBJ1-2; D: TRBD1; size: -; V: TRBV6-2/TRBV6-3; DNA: TGTGCCAGCAGTCGCCTGACAGGGCTCTCGGCCGATTACACCTTC; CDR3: CASSRLTGLSADYTF
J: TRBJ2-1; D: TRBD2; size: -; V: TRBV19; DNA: TGTGCCAGTAGTATAGGGACTAGCGGGAGCGGACGCTCCTACAATGAGCAGTTCTTC; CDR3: CASSIGTSGSGRSYNEQFF
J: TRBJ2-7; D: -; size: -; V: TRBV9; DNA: TGTGCCAGCAGCGTAGACGGGAGCTCCTACGAGCAGTACTTC; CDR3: CASSVDGSSYEQYF
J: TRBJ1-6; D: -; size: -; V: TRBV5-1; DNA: TGCGCCAGCAGCTTGCCGGGGGGGCGCGGGGATTCACCCCTCCACTTT; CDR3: CASSLPGGRGDSPLHF
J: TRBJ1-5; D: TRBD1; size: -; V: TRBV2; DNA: TGTGCCAGCACTTTGACAGGGGTTCAGCCCCAGCATTTT; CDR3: CASTLTGVQPQHF
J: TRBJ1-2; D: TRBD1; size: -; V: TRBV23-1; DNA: TGCGCCAGCAGTAAGTGGACAGGGTGTAATGGCTACACCTTC; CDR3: CASSKWTGCNGYTF
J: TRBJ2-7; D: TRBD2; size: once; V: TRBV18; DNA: TGTGCCAGCTCCCGGGGGGAGGACCACGAGCAGTACTTC; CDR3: CASSRGEDHEQYF
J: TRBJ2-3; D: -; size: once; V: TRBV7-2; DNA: TGTGCCAGCAGCTCCCTAGACAGGACAGATACGCAGTATTTT; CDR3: CASSSLDRTDTQYF
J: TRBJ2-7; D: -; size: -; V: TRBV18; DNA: TGTGCCAGCTCACCGGGCTATTCCTACGAGCAGTACTTC; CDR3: CASSPGYSYEQYF
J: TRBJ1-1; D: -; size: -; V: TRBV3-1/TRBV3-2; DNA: TGTGCCAGCAGCCAACTCCGCAGGGAAGCTTTCTTT; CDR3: CASSQLRREAFF
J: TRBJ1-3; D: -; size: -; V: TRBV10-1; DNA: TGCGCCAGCAGTGAGAGTCGCCCGGGTGGAAACACCATATATTTT; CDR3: CASSESRPGGNTIYF
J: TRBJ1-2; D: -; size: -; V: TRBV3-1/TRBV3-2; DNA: TGTGCCAGCAGCCCGATAGGCCGGACAAACTATGGCTACACCTTC; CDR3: CASSPIGRTNYGYTF
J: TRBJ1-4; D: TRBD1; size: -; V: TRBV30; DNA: TGTGCCTGGAGTCAAGACAGGGGAGGGGAAAAACTGTTTTTT; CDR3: CAWSQDRGGEKLFF
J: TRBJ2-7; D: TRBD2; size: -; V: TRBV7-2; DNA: TGTGCCAGCAGCTTAGAATGGGGAGGGACCTGGGGCTACGAGCAGTACTTC; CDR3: CASSLEWGGTWGYEQYF